These T cell receptor beta chains were read from a single sample in a study of cytomegalovirus exposure and HLA in healthy donors. Here immunoSEQ multiplex PCR was the method, and the copy in TCRdb shows in-frame clones only, minus some. This sample carries about 140,000 clones, around 77% of them seen once, and the ten largest clones take 2.2%. Sequenced material: PBMCs. Every receptor here comes from a man between 25 and 39 years old in good health and CMV-seronegative. The CDR3 runs from the conserved cysteine through the conserved F or W. Size tells how often a clone was seen (once, few, many) or the class of an expanded clone, and some rows leave it out.

. TRBJ2-5 TRBV12-5 CASGLVQGWNGQETQYF
. TRBJ2-7 TRBV28 CASSLGGLAGAGIYEQYF
. TRBJ1-1 TRBV2 CANPQGTGNTEAFF
. TRBJ2-7 TRBV4-1 CASSPQMGQSSYEQYF
few TRBJ2-1 TRBV2 CASSGRIYYNEQFF
. TRBJ2-2 TRBV19 CASSVDRGLMTGELFF
. TRBJ2-7 TRBV10-3 CAISFGLAGRSSYEQYF
. TRBJ1-5 TRBV6-5 CASSYRGLNQPQHF
. TRBJ2-7 TRBV27 CASSFRRGSHEQYF
. TRBJ2-5 TRBV5-1 CASSLLGTEQETQYF
few TRBJ2-1 TRBV2 CASSEGHSGGYNEQFF
. TRBJ1-1 TRBV18 CASSPGQGTAEAFF
. TRBJ1-5 TRBV6-4 CASSDYSHNQPQNF
. TRBJ1-5 TRBV30 CAWSSGQGGQPQNF
. TRBJ1-1 TRBV6-1 CASSESGRAFF
. TRBJ2-2 TRBV5-1 CASRPPGLADTGELFF
. TRBJ1-5 TRBV27 CASSLAGNQPQHF
. TRBJ2-7 TRBV7-6 CASSPEKEREYWSYEQYF
once TRBJ1-5 TRBV6-1 CASSEDRSGNQPQHF
. TRBJ2-3 TRBV7-8 CASSLYTTSGGREDADTQYF
. TRBJ2-1 TRBV6-1 CASSVWTNYNEQFF
. TRBJ1-2 TRBV5-5 CASSLELVPRQGVYGYTF
. TRBJ2-1 TRBV2 CASSEEGNEQFF
medium-sized TRBJ2-1 TRBV7-6 CASAAGGPYNEQFF
. TRBJ2-1 TRBV19 CASSKEGGSSYNEQFF
. TRBJ2-7 TRBV29-1 CSVGQGHREQYF
. TRBJ2-7 TRBV5-6 CASSPGTGNEQYF
many TRBJ1-5 TRBV28 CASSLGQGGQPQHF
. TRBJ1-1 TRBV28 CASSLGDSLATEAFF
. TRBJ1-1 TRBV4-1 CASSLGRGDLTEAFF
. TRBJ1-1 TRBV27 CASRPTRGTDTEAFF
. TRBJ2-1 TRBV6-1 CASNPGQGSPFF
. TRBJ2-3 TRBV10-3 CAISESFAGASTDTQYF
. TRBJ2-3 TRBV9 CASSVGDSGSTDTQYF
. TRBJ2-1 TRBV6-5 CASRGRGEYYNEQFF
few TRBJ1-4 TRBV28 CASSLRVARTDLNEKLFF
. TRBJ2-3 TRBV29-1 CSVMGLAGEVDTQYF
. TRBJ2-5 TRBV5-1 CASSSPPGETQYF
few TRBJ2-1 TRBV14 CASSQDGVWQGAHNEQFF
. TRBJ2-7 TRBV10-2 CASSESRGGFDEQYF
. TRBJ1-3 TRBV28 CATRGGQRLSGNTIYF
. TRBJ1-1 TRBV7-3 CASSINRDPNTEAFF
. TRBJ1-5 TRBV27 CASNFRYSNQPQHF